This entry lists 30 T cell receptor beta chains sequenced from one sample in a study of long-term antiretroviral therapy in people with HIV. Survey-level resolution applied to immunoSEQ assay v3.0. Profiling relied on immunoSEQ multiplex PCR, and the TCRdb table lists in-frame clones only, not all of them. The table lists around 30,000 clones, approximately 96% of them singletons. Sample: unsorted PBMCs, taken approximately 6.5 years after starting antiretroviral therapy. The receptors here all came from a man aged 25 to 40 with HIV.

The rearrangement joins TRBV11-3 to TRBJ2-7; 8 bases are shared with TRBD2. The CDR3 spans 13 residues. V shed 0 bases and J 7 bases; nucleotides not matched to a gene: 2. CDR1 is SGHNT, CDR2 YENEEA, per germline. DNA for the CDR3: TGTGCCAGCAGCTTAGACGGGAGGGATGAGCAGTACTTC. This sequence encodes CASSLDGRDEQYF. Full variable domain (remainder filled in from reference TRBV11-3 and TRBJ2-7): EAGVVQSPRYKIIEKKQPVAFWCNPISGHNTLYWYLQNLGQGPELLIRYENEEAVDDSQLPKDRFSAERLKGVDSTLKIQPAELGDSAVYLCASSLDGRDEQYFGPGTRLTVT.

V and J are TRBV27 and TRBJ2-2, with a tentative D call TRBD1 (5 bases). Germline lookup yields CDR1 MNHEY and CDR2 SMNVEV (reference sequence). The CDR3 loop spans 13 amino acids. Here the CDR3 DNA reads TGTGCAGCCCTGGCAGGGTACACCGGGGAGCTGTTTTTT. Its protein is CAALAGYTGELFF.

The J gene is TRBJ2-7, the V gene TRBV7-2; tentatively, D is TRBD1 or TRBD2 (5 bases each). The CDR3 runs to 15 residues. The V gene lost 0 bases and the J gene lost 3 bases, with 12 bases spanning the gap. Germline CDR1 reads SGHTA; CDR2 reads FQGNSA. This chain's CDR3 is CASSLAALGVYEQYF. The CDR3 nucleotides are TGTGCCAGCAGCTTAGCAGCTTTGGGGGTCTACGAGCAGTACTTC.

The chain is built from TRBV7-2 and TRBJ2-5, with TRBD1 as a possible D gene (6 bases). The V end lost 2 bases, the J end lost 2 bases, and 9 bases lay between the germline ends. The CDR3 sequence is 14 residues long. Germline lookup yields CDR1 SGHTA and CDR2 FQGNSA. CDR3 sequence: CASSLHRAQETQYF. The CDR3 bases are TGTGCCAGCAGCTTACACAGGGCTCAAGAGACCCAGTACTTC.

J is TRBJ1-2 and V is TRBV10-2, with 8 bases matching TRBD1. The germline gives CDR1 WSHSY, CDR2 SAAADI. This CDR3 is built from 13 residues. V lost 8 bases and J lost 4; bases outside the gene matches: 6. The CDR3 is CASGVGQVYGYTF. CDR3 in DNA: TGCGCCAGCGGAGTGGGACAGGTCTATGGCTACACCTTC.

This chain uses TRBV2 with TRBJ1-6; the match to TRBD1 covers 9 bases. The trim removed 10 bases at V and 8 bases at J, leaving 9 bases unmatched. Germline V gives CDR1 SNHLY, CDR2 FYNNEI. The CDR3 sequence is 14 residues long. The CDR3 is CATQGQGTYSPLHF. CDR3 nucleotide sequence: TGTGCCACCCAGGGACAGGGAACGTATTCACCCCTCCACTTT.

The rearrangement uses TRBV6-1 and TRBJ1-5; 8 bases line up with TRBD1. This CDR3 has 17 residues. Germline V gene lookup returns CDR1 MNHNS and CDR2 SASEGT. Trimming removed 1 base from V and 2 bases from J; junction bases left unmatched: 7. The CDR3 loop is CASSEEAGGMGNQPQHF. CDR3 nucleotides: TGTGCCAGCAGTGAAGAGGCAGGGGGCATGGGCAATCAGCCCCAGCATTTT.

The chain joins TRBV5-1 to TRBJ1-1, with D unclear. The CDR3 consists of 13 residues. The germline V gene has CDR1 SGHRS and CDR2 YFSETQ. Trimming removed 0 bases at V and 1 base at J, with 4 bases between. Here the CDR3 DNA reads TGCGCCAGCAGCTTGGCAGGGAACACTGAAGCTTTCTTT. Translating gives CASSLAGNTEAFF.

The chain couples TRBV5-6 to TRBJ2-3; TRBD1 agrees at 7 bases. The CDR3 runs to 14 residues. Per the germline V gene, CDR1 is SGHDT and CDR2 is YYEEEE. Germline trimming cut 3 bases from V and 4 bases from J; bases unmatched to any gene: 5. CDR3 loop: CASSSGTGADTQYF. The CDR3 region has the DNA TGTGCCAGCAGCTCGGGAACAGGGGCAGATACGCAGTATTTT.

This sequence joins TRBV7-2 and TRBJ1-1; D possibly corresponds to TRBD1 (5 bases). The CDR3 is 14 amino acids. In germline, CDR1 is SGHTA, CDR2 FQGNSA. Trimming removed 6 bases from V and 4 bases from J, with 15 bases in between. CDR3 nucleotides: TGTGCCAGCAGAGTTAGCGTGAGGGGCACTGAAGCTTTCTTT. It is translated as CASRVSVRGTEAFF.

The gene calls are TRBV10-3 and TRBJ2-3; 8 bases align to TRBD2. The CDR3 contains 13 residues. Germline assignment: CDR1 ENHRY and CDR2 SYGVKD. V trimming: 3 bases; J trimming: 4 bases; junction bases outside the gene matches: 0. The CDR3 loop is CAISELAADTQYF. The DNA for the CDR3 is TGTGCCATCAGTGAACTAGCGGCAGATACGCAGTATTTT.

In the case of this clone: The sample holds other DNA sequences that translate to the same CDR3. This sequence joins TRBV5-1 and TRBJ1-5, with D unresolved. Germline V lookup: CDR1 SGHRS, CDR2 YFSETQ. The CDR3 sequence is 13 residues long. V was clipped by 0 bases and J by 1 base, with 2 bases between them. CDR3 coding DNA: TGCGCCAGCAGCTTGGACAGCAATCAGCCCCAGCATTTT. Translating gives CASSLDSNQPQHF.

This chain connects TRBV4-3 to TRBJ1-4, with a weak D call TRBD1 (6 bases). CDR1 and CDR2 from the germline V gene are LGHNA and YSLEER. Between the trimmed V and J ends, which lost 4 bases and 3 bases, there was a span of 15 bases. CDR3 length equals 16 residues. The CDR3 sequence: CASSRETYRANEKLFF. CDR3 bases: TGCGCCAGCAGCCGTGAGACCTACAGGGCTAATGAAAAACTGTTTTTT.

The chain links TRBV9 to TRBJ2-6; D unclear. Trimming took 7 bases from V and 0 from J, leaving 5 bases between them. The length of the CDR3 is 13 residues. CDR1 SGDLS and CDR2 YYNGEE come from the germline V gene. The CDR3 loop is CASALSGANVLTF. CDR3 in DNA: TGTGCCAGCGCCCTCTCTGGGGCCAACGTCCTGACTTTC.

The chain combines TRBV2 with TRBJ1-1; perhaps TRBD1 as D (5 bases). V lost 7 bases and J 0 bases, leaving 18 bases between the germline ends. The CDR3 is 16 amino acids. Germline values: CDR1 SNHLY, CDR2 FYNNEI. The CDR3 sequence: CASIDEQAGMNTEAFF. In DNA form, the CDR3 reads TGTGCCAGCATCGATGAACAGGCCGGCATGAACACTGAAGCTTTCTTT. Full variable domain (rest looked up from reference TRBV2 and TRBJ1-1): EPEVTQTPSHQVTQMGQEVILRCVPISNHLYFYWYRQILGQKVEFLVSFYNNEISEKSEIFDDQFSVERPDGSNFTLKIRSTKLEDSAMYFCASIDEQAGMNTEAFFGQGTRLTVV.

This clone occurred a few times. This sequence joins TRBV6-1 and TRBJ2-7; 7 positions match TRBD1. V shed 6 bases, J shed 3 bases, and the junction held 8 bases outside the gene matches. The germline V gene has CDR1 MNHNS and CDR2 SASEGT. The CDR3 contains 14 residues. The CDR3, as DNA: TGTGCCAGCAGGAGGAGAGGGGGCGACTACGAGCAGTACTTC. Its translation: CASRRRGGDYEQYF.

The V gene is TRBV9, the J gene TRBJ2-3; D gene unclear. V was cut by 1 base and J by 0 bases, with 6 bases left in between. Germline V gene data show CDR1 as SGDLS and CDR2 as YYNGEE. The CDR3 covers 14 residues. CDR3 protein: CASSVQGSTDTQYF. CDR3 nucleotides: TGTGCCAGCAGCGTACAAGGTAGCACAGATACGCAGTATTTT.

The rearrangement links TRBV7-2 to TRBJ2-3; no definite D call. V was pared by 5 bases and J by 0 bases, with 6 bases between. The length of the CDR3 is 13 residues. The germline CDR1 and CDR2 sequences are SGHTA and FQGNSA. The CDR3 protein is CASSPLSTDTQYF. DNA for the CDR3: TGTGCCAGCAGCCCTTTGAGCACAGATACGCAGTATTTT.

This rearrangement joins TRBV19 to TRBJ2-5; 12 bases align to TRBD2. CDR3 size: 16 residues. Germline CDR1 and CDR2: LNHDA and SQIVND (reference sequence). V shed 5 bases and J 2 bases; nucleotides not matched to a gene: 6. CDR3 loop: CASSLTSGGEQETQYF. DNA of the CDR3: TGTGCCAGTAGTCTGACTAGCGGGGGCGAGCAAGAGACCCAGTACTTC.

The J gene is TRBJ2-7, the V gene TRBV11-2, with D perhaps TRBD1 (5 bases). The germline V and J ends were trimmed by 2 bases and 6 bases, with 8 bases remaining between them. CDR3 size: 12 residues. Germline assignment: CDR1 SGHAT and CDR2 FQNNGV. The CDR3 loop reads CASSLQGLEQYF. CDR3 bases: TGTGCCAGCAGCTTACAGGGTCTCGAGCAGTACTTC.

The sample holds one count of this clone. The CDR3 is CASSISPVTPYEQYF. The DNA of the CDR3 is TGTGCCAGTAGTATCAGCCCCGTAACACCCTACGAGCAGTACTTC. The chain uses TRBV19 and TRBJ2-7; D uncertain. CDR3 length equals 15 residues. V lost 3 bases, J lost 2 bases, and 14 bases lay in between. Germline-derived CDR1 and CDR2 are LNHDA and SQIVND (reference sequence).

The chain links TRBV7-2 to TRBJ2-5; TRBD2 is a possible D gene (5 bases). Trimming removed 2 bases at V and 4 bases at J, with 11 bases between. The CDR3 length is 14 residues. Germline V gene lookup returns CDR1 SGHTA and CDR2 FQGNSA. The CDR3 coding sequence is TGTGCCAGCAGCTTAAGGTCTCGGGGAGAGACCCAGTACTTC. Translation: CASSLRSRGETQYF.

The chain couples TRBV14 to TRBJ2-1; a possible D gene is TRBD2 (5 bases). CDR3 length: 13 amino acids. From germline, CDR1 is SGHDN and CDR2 FVKESK. The V end lost 1 base, the J end lost 13 bases, and 14 bases lay between the germline ends. The CDR3 loop is CASSQVFAGSQFF. DNA of the CDR3: TGTGCCAGCAGCCAAGTTTTCGCGGGCTCCCAGTTCTTC.

V gene TRBV6-1 combines with J gene TRBJ2-1, with 8 bases matching TRBD2. V lost 3 bases, J lost 7 bases, and 5 bases stayed unmatched. Per germline, CDR1 MNHNS and CDR2 SASEGT. The length of the CDR3 is 14 residues. The CDR3 protein is CASSDRGGWNEQFF. DNA for the CDR3: TGTGCCAGCAGTGACCGGGGGGGATGGAATGAGCAGTTCTTC.

The chain is built from TRBV9 and TRBJ2-1; 11 bases match TRBD2. Germline V lookup: CDR1 SGDLS, CDR2 YYNGEE. J gave up 9 bases and V 4 bases, and 12 bases lay outside the gene matches. The CDR3 spans 16 residues. CDR3 nucleotides: TGTGCCAGCAGCCTCACACTAGCGGGGGATTCCCGTGAGCAGTTCTTC. It is translated as CASSLTLAGDSREQFF. Full variable domain (rest looked up from reference TRBV9 and TRBJ2-1): DSGVTQTPKHLITATGQRVTLRCSPRSGDLSVYWYQQSLDQGLQFLIQYYNGEERAKGNILERFSAQQFPDLHSELNLSSLELGDSALYFCASSLTLAGDSREQFFGPGTRLTVL.

The chain couples TRBV4-2 to TRBJ2-7, with D hard to call. CDR1 is LGHNA and CDR2 is YNFKEQ in the germline V gene. The V gene lost 2 bases and the J gene lost 5 bases, with 13 bases spanning the gap. CDR3 length equals 14 residues. CDR3 sequence (DNA): TGTGCCAGCAGCCAACGGATCCCGCCTGACGAGCAGTACTTC. It yields the protein CASSQRIPPDEQYF.

The chain has TRBV14 and TRBJ2-3; D is unclear. Trimming took 3 bases from V and 4 from J, leaving 2 bases between them. Germline V gene data show CDR1 as SGHDN and CDR2 as FVKESK. This CDR3 spans 11 amino acids. The CDR3 is CASSQSDTQYF. In nucleotides, the CDR3 is TGTGCCAGCAGCCAGTCAGATACGCAGTATTTT.

The chain carries TRBV14 and TRBJ2-1; 10 nucleotides match TRBD2. The V gene's germline CDR1 is SGHDN and CDR2 FVKESK. The CDR3 is 15 amino acids. V gave up 2 bases and J gave up 6 bases; unmatched junction bases: 4. The CDR3 spells CASSQSGGAGNEQFF. In DNA form, the CDR3 reads TGTGCCAGCAGCCAAAGCGGGGGGGCCGGCAATGAGCAGTTCTTC.

The V and J genes are TRBV6-5 and TRBJ1-3, with 9 bases that match TRBD1. V was clipped by 4 bases and J by 7 bases; unmatched bases: 8. The CDR3 totals 15 residues. Germline CDR1 and CDR2: MNHEY and SVGAGI. The CDR3 sequence is CASSSPRQGGNTIYF. The CDR3 DNA sequence: TGTGCCAGCAGTTCACCCCGACAGGGGGGGAACACCATATATTTT.

The rearrangement links TRBV19 to TRBJ1-4; D unclear. Germline V gives CDR1 LNHDA, CDR2 SQIVND (reference sequence). The CDR3 contains 15 residues. The V end lost 3 bases, the J end lost 8 bases, and 16 bases lay between the germline ends. The CDR3 loop is CASSIYIGPGEKLFF. For the CDR3, the DNA is TGTGCCAGTAGTATCTATATAGGACCGGGGGAAAAACTGTTTTTT.